This T cell receptor (beta chain) is drawn from a study of blood T cell repertoires in COVID-19. Study context: COVID-19 samples, acute and convalescent, were from the United States, Italy and Spain. Sample material is recorded as cDNA or gDNA derived from T cells, B-cell-depleted T cells, or PBMCs.

Authors' methods: Amplified reference gene primers provided the basis for estimating nucleated cell counts. The method was immunoSEQ multiplex PCR; TCRdb's version includes in-frame clones alone and lacks a portion of them. V and J calls plus clone size are reproduced from that table; the DNA served to infer D and trimming. The sample yields 150,000 to 200,000 clones, more than 85% seen once. Per the germline V gene, CDR1 is KGHDR and CDR2 is SFDVKD. The germline V and J ends were trimmed by 3 bases and 2 bases, with 9 bases remaining between them. CDR3 length: 14 residues. In regard to this clone: The sample contains more than one DNA sequence encoding this CDR3.

The V and J genes are TRBV24-1 and TRBJ1-2; possibly TRBD1 for D (6 bases). The clonotype originates from a man aged 70-80 years with active or convalescent COVID-19. Sequencing was performed on peripheral blood. DNA of the CDR3: TGTGCCACCAGTGATACCGGGACAAACTATGGCTACACCTTC. Encoded protein: CATSDTGTNYGYTF.